Listed here is a single TCR beta chain. Its target is not known. Roughly 0.45 to 1 ug RNA was reverse transcribed with random hexamers. TCR beta CDR3 was amplified by immunoSEQ covering 54 Vbeta and 13 Jbeta. MiXCR, run by TCRdb on the immunoSEQ multiplex PCR reads, gives a single entry per CDR3 protein. The sample records approximately 180,000 distinct CDR3 sequences, nearly 97% being singletons. The data derive from a study of CD8 T cells in Susac syndrome. Findings and limits, study-wide: It was acknowledged in the study that the number of individuals who were included in its TCR sequencing and HLA analysis was relatively small.

TCR beta was sequenced from blood CD8+ and CD4+ T cells. TEMRA cells were FACS-enriched and CD8+ and CD4+ T cells negatively isolated. The CDR3 consists of 17 residues. Germline V gives CDR1 SGHDT, CDR2 YYEEEE. Unmatched junction bases numbered 5, after V lost 2 bases and J lost 0 bases. Sequencing input: CD4+ T cells from PBMCs. The V gene is TRBV5-6, the J gene TRBJ2-6; TRBD1 matches 7 bases. This sequence was found in a human donor with multiple sclerosis. CDR3 protein: CASSFRQGLSGANVLTF. CDR3 DNA sequence: TGTGCCAGCAGCTTCCGACAGGGTCTCTCTGGGGCCAACGTCCTGACTTTC.